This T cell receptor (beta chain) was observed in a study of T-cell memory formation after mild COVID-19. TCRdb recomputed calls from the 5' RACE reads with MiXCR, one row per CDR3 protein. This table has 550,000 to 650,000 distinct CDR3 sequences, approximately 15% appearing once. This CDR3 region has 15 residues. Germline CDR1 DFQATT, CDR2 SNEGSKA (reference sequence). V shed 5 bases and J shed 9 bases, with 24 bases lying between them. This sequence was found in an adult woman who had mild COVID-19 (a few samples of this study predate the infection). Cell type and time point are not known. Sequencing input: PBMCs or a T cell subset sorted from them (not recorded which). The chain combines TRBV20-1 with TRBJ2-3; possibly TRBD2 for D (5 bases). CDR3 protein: CSAGPTQPPPGTQYF. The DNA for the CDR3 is TGCAGTGCTGGACCGACTCAGCCCCCCCCGGGGACGCAGTATTTT.